This record looks at one TCR beta chain sequence and its context. Its cognate antigen is unknown. The sample is drawn from a study of blood T cells in healthy people across ages. Study information: For every two T cells, template switching captured about one barcoded beta molecule. The study, taken as a whole, reports: Percentage of naive T cells showed a strong correlation with TCR beta diversity. Estimates of total diversity, which came from one million sequenced T cells, were considered to be underestimates.

Through a sample-barcoded 5' primer and a J-beta primer mix, a second PCR was run for roughly 6 to 11 cycles. The template-switch adaptor was a 5' adaptor with 12 random nucleotides. It tagged each cDNA molecule. TCRdb re-derived calls from the 5' RACE reads in MiXCR, one entry per CDR3 protein. The data show 650,000 to 700,000 distinct CDR3 sequences, 32% seen once. With 3 bases clipped from V and 7 bases from J, the junction kept 7 bases outside the gene matches. CDR1 and CDR2 from the germline V gene are DFQATT and SNEGSKA (reference sequence). This CDR3 has 13 residues. The receptor was isolated from a woman older than 75 in good health. The V and J genes are TRBV20-1 and TRBJ2-7; 9 bases line up with TRBD2. Sequencing was done on a sample of blood. The CDR3 DNA sequence: TGCAGTGCTAGTTACAGCGGGGGGAAGGAGCAGTACTTC. This gives the protein CSASYSGGKEQYF.